This T cell receptor (beta chain) is from a study of PD-1 blockade in mismatch repair-deficient tumors. Germline CDR1 SGHDT, CDR2 YYEEEE. J gave up 0 bases and V 3 bases, and 9 bases lay outside the gene matches. The CDR3 has 18 residues. The repertoire was sequenced with immunoSEQ multiplex PCR; TCRdb's copy has only in-frame clones and lacks some. The table shows roughly 120,000 clones, with 60% to 85% occurring only once. The specimen comprised peripheral blood, sampled approximately 14 months after starting pembrolizumab. The source is an adult with mismatch repair-deficient cancer. The rearrangement joins TRBV5-6 to TRBJ2-1; TRBD2 aligns across 10 bases. Here the CDR3 DNA reads TGTGCCAGCAGCTCGAGCTCCGGGACTAGCGTCTCCTACAATGAGCAGTTCTTC. This gives the protein CASSSSSGTSVSYNEQFF.